The source of this T cell receptor beta chain is a study of PD-1 blockade in classical Hodgkin lymphoma. The repertoire was sequenced with immunoSEQ multiplex PCR; TCRdb's copy has only in-frame clones and lacks some. This table holds about 21,000 clones, approximately 94% found once. Trimming stripped 1 base from V and 0 bases from J, with 3 bases between. Per the germline V gene, CDR1 is SGHTA and CDR2 is FQGNSA. The CDR3 is made up of 13 amino acids. Study results and limitations: When set against healthy donors, newly diagnosed patients were reported to show lower baseline TCR diversity. Repertoires differed for reasons still undefined, possibly disease activity or prior therapy.

Regarding time point: newly diagnosed, previously untreated cHL patient sample. The comparison group had newly diagnosed, previously untreated classical Hodgkin lymphoma. For this clone: Its cognate antigen is unknown.

The sample comprised peripheral blood mononuclear cells (PBMCs). The sequence came from a human donor with classical Hodgkin lymphoma. The V call is TRBV7-2, the J call TRBJ1-2; no reliable D call. This chain's CDR3 is CASSLGANYGYTF. The CDR3 nucleotides read TGTGCCAGCAGCTTAGGAGCTAACTATGGCTACACCTTC.